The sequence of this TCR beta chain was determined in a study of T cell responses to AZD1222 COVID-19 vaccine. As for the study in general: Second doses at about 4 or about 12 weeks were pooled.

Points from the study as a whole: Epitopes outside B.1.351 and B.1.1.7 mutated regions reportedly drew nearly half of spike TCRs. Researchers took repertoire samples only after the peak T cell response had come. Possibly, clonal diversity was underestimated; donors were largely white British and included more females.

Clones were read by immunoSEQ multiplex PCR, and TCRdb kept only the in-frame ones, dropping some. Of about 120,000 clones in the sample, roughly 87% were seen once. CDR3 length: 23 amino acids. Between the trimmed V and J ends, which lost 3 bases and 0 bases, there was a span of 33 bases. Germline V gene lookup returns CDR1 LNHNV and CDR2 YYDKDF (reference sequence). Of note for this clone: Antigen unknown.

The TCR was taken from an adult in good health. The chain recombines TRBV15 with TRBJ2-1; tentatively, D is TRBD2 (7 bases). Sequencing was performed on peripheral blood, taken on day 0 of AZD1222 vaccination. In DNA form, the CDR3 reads TGTGCCACCAGCAGGCTCCCAAGAGGGGGTCGGGGGGCCTGGGCTCACTCCTACAATGAGCAGTTCTTC. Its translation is CATSRLPRGGRGAWAHSYNEQFF.